This passage covers 14 T cell receptor beta chains from one sample sequenced in a study of vaccination and CD4 T cells after COVID-19 (dated by TCRdb to 2022 to 2024). Their antigen targets remain unknown. Preparation of the library involved PCR. Instrument used: Illumina iSeq 100. TCR sequencing of DNA from cultured CD4+ T cells used the Oncomine TCR Beta short-read assay at the Johns Hopkins FTIC core. TCRdb took the public reads, trimmed them with fastp at Q25, ran MiXCR for clone calling and kept in-frame beta chains. Each CDR3 protein gets just one entry, which takes the most common genes and DNA from the rows behind it. The sample table shows roughly 14,000 distinct CDR3 sequences, and 50% to 55% are seen once. The biggest ten clones account for about 8.2% of the sample. This specimen's treatment or condition label, interpreted: roughly ten-day PBMC culture with coronavirus spike peptide pools or control peptides (ViraFEST assay).

The sample consisted of CD4+ T cells from blood, cultured in vitro. The source is a human donor who had recovered from COVID-19.

CDR3 sequence reads: CASSDPTATYEQYF. The CDR3 nucleotides are TGCGCCAGCAGTGACCCGACGGCGACCTACGAGCAGTACTTC. The J gene is TRBJ2-7, the V gene TRBV10-2, with unresolved D. This CDR3 is built from 14 residues. The germline V gene encodes CDR1 WSHSY and CDR2 SAAADI. The V end lost 3 bases, the J end lost 2 bases, and 11 bases lay between the germline ends.

V is TRBV18 and J is TRBJ1-6; 10 bases map to TRBD1. Looked up from germline, CDR1 is KGHSH and CDR2 is LQKENI. The CDR3 totals 16 residues. Trimming took 5 bases from V and 8 from J; bases not matched to a gene: 9. CDR3: CASSSTRQGAYSPLHF. Written as DNA, the CDR3 is TGTGCCAGCTCATCAACCCGACAGGGGGCCTATTCACCCCTCCACTTT.

This clonotype appeared a single time. The chain links TRBV7-9 to TRBJ1-2; no firm D call. CDR3 length: 13 amino acids. V was trimmed by 0 bases and J by 3 bases, leaving 5 bases between them. The V gene's germline CDR1 is SEHNR and CDR2 FQNEAQ (reference sequence). For the CDR3, the DNA is TGTGCCAGCAGCTTAGCGGAGGACTATGGCTACACCTTC. Translated, it gives CASSLAEDYGYTF.

Comments on this clonotype: Just one base apart from a much larger clone, this may be a read error. In nucleotides, the CDR3 is TGCGCCAGCAGCGAACAGGGACGCTTCGGCGAGCAGTGCTTC. It encodes CASSEQGRFGEQCF. V usage is TRBV10-1 and J usage is TRBJ2-7, with D possibly matching TRBD1 (6 bases). The CDR3 is 14 residues long. CDR1 is WNHNN, CDR2 SYGVQD, per germline (reference sequence).

This clonotype appeared a single time. The chain couples TRBV7-3 to TRBJ2-1, with D possibly being TRBD1 (6 bases). CDR3 length: 16 residues. Germline values: CDR1 SGHTA, CDR2 FQGTGA. V lost 4 bases and J lost 0, with 13 bases in between. The CDR3 region is CASSSSGAPSYNEQFF. In DNA, the CDR3 is TGTGCCAGCAGCTCGTCAGGGGCCCCCTCCTACAATGAGCAGTTCTTC.

In this sample, this clonotype is medium-sized. The chain joins TRBV29-1 to TRBJ2-3; maybe TRBD2 (5 bases). Germline V CDR1 and CDR2: SQVTM, ANQGSEA. V lost 0 bases, J lost 6 bases, and 7 bases lay in between. The CDR3 spans 12 residues. CDR3 in DNA: TGCAGCGTTGAAGACCGAGGGGATACGCAGTATTTT. It is translated as CSVEDRGDTQYF.

This chain joins TRBV6-1 and TRBJ1-2; 7 nucleotides match TRBD1. Germline CDR1 is MNHNS and CDR2 is SASEGT. V shed 5 bases, J shed 2 bases, and the junction held 8 bases outside the gene matches. CDR3 length: 15 residues. The CDR3 bases are TGTGCCAGCAGTACCTCCAGGGGGAACAACTATGGCTACACCTTC. Translating it yields CASSTSRGNNYGYTF.

This clonotype is medium-sized. The chain carries TRBV25-1 and TRBJ1-2, with a weak D call TRBD1 (6 bases). The CDR3 spans 13 residues. Germline CDR1 is MGHDK and CDR2 is SYGVNS. The V and J ends lost 5 bases and 8 bases respectively, with 15 bases between them. The DNA of the CDR3 is TGTGCCAGCAGTCAAAGGGGGGCTGGGGGCTACACCTTC. Its translation: CASSQRGAGGYTF.

The CDR3 region is CASRPGGVTYNEQFF. DNA for the CDR3: TGTGCCAGCCGACCGGGGGGGGTCACCTACAATGAGCAGTTCTTC. J is TRBJ2-1 and V is TRBV6-1, with 8 bases fitting TRBD2. Germline assignment: CDR1 MNHNS and CDR2 SASEGT. V trimming: 8 bases; J trimming: 2 bases; junction bases outside the gene matches: 8. The CDR3 is made up of 15 amino acids.

V gene TRBV21-1 combines with J gene TRBJ2-2; TRBD1, the D gene given by the table, was not confirmed from the DNA. TRBV21-1 is marked as a pseudogene. The CDR3 contains 17 residues. The CDR3 protein is CASVGGKWGQGFGELFF. CDR3 in DNA: TGTGCCAGCGTGGGAGGTAAGTGGGGACAGGGTTTCGGGGAGCTGTTTTTT.

The rearrangement uses TRBV6-2 or TRBV6-3 and TRBJ1-2, with 8 bases that match TRBD1. The V segment lost 6 bases and the J segment 6 bases; nucleotides outside the gene matches: 6. Looked up from germline, CDR1 is MNHEY and CDR2 is SVGEGT. This CDR3 has 13 residues. This CDR3 is CASRDWTGNGYTF. For the CDR3, the DNA is TGTGCCAGCAGAGACTGGACAGGGAATGGCTACACCTTC.

The J gene is TRBJ2-1, the V gene TRBV24-1; D remains unclear. Deletions cut 8 bases from V and 0 bases from J, with 19 bases between. The CDR3 spans 17 residues. Germline values: CDR1 KGHDR, CDR2 SFDVKD. The CDR3, as DNA: TGTGCCACCAAATTGGAGCGTACTCTTAGCTCCTACAATGAGCAGTTCTTC. This encodes CATKLERTLSSYNEQFF.

As to this clonotype: A junction end diverges from the germline sequence, so it may reflect a read error. The chain joins TRBV6-4 to TRBJ2-5, with 8 bases matching TRBD1. CDR1 MRHNA and CDR2 SNTAGT come from the germline V gene. There are 15 residues in the CDR3. CDR3 loop: CASSAPTGAVETQYF. The CDR3 DNA is TGCGCCAGCAGTGCCCCGACAGGGGCAGTGGAGACCCAGTACTTC.

This rearrangement joins TRBV30 to TRBJ2-5, with D tentatively TRBD2 (6 bases). The CDR3 runs to 14 residues. V lost 5 bases, J lost 1 base, and 14 bases lay in between. Germline V CDR1 and CDR2: GTSNPN, SVGIG (reference sequence). CDR3 loop: CAWSRGLTQETQYF. CDR3 nucleotide sequence: TGTGCCTGGTCCCGCGGACTAACCCAAGAGACCCAGTACTTC.